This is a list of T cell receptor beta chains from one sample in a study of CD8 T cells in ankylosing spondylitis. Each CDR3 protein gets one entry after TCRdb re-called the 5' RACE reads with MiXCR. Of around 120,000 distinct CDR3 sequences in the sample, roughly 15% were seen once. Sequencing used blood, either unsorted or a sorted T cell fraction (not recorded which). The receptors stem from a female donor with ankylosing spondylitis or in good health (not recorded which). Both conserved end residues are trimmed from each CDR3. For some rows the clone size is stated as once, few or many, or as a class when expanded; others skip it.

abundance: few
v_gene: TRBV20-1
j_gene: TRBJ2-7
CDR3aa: SAREVRQGTEQY

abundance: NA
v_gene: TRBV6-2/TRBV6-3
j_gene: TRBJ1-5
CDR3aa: ASRPTTGFNQPQH

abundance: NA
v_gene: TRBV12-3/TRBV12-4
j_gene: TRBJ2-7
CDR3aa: ASRPGTNFLEQY

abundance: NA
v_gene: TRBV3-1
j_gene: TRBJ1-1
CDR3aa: ASSQVLTGEAF

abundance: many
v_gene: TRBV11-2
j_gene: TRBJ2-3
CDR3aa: ASSTQRGLTDTQY

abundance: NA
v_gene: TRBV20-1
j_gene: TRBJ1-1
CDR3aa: SARVGGANTEAF

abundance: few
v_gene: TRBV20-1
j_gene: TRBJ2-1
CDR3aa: SAGRTSGSSYNEQF

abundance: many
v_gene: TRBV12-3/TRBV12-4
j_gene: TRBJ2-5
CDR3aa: ASSSTGQETQY

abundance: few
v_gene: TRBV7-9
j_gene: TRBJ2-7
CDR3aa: ASSLTYIGYEQY

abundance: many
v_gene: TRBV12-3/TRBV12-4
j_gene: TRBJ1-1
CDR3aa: ASSLARGTEAF

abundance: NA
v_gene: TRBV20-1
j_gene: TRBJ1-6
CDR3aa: SARVRDRELH

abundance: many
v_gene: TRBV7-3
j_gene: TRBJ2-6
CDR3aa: ASSLSGTGANVLT

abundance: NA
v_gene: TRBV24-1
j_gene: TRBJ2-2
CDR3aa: ATLASSGGNTGELF

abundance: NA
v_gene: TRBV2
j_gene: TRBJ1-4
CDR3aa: ASGRDLNEKLF

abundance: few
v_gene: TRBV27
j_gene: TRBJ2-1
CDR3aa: ASRSHQGNEQF

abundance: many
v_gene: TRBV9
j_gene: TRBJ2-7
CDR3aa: ASSVFPDSALPHEQY

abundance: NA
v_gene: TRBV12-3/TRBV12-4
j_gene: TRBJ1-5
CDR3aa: ASSFQGLRNQPQH